The rows below give T cell receptor beta chains drawn from one sample of a study of shared clonotypes between healthy human individuals. Assay used: immunoSEQ multiplex PCR; TCRdb lists only in-frame clones, some missing. The sample has about 870,000 clones; 80% to 95% are singletons. Input material: naive CD8+ T cells sorted from blood. The receptors were gathered from a man aged 30 to 45 in good health. Each CDR3 is given without its conserved first and last residue. Fields, in order: J gene, V gene, clone size, CDR3 length, D gene, CDR3 protein. D genes are given only for firm matches. For some rows the clone size is stated as once, few or many, or as a class when expanded; others skip it.

J gene: TRBJ2-3
V gene: TRBV25-1
clone size: -
CDR3 length: 10
D gene: -
CDR3 protein: AISESTDTQY

J gene: TRBJ2-1
V gene: TRBV7-3
clone size: -
CDR3 length: 12
D gene: -
CDR3 protein: ASSPQGSYNEQF

J gene: TRBJ1-1
V gene: TRBV19
clone size: few
CDR3 length: 13
D gene: TRBD1
CDR3 protein: ASSIQGALNTEAF

J gene: TRBJ2-3
V gene: TRBV11-2
clone size: once
CDR3 length: 11
D gene: -
CDR3 protein: ASSSQGTDTQY

J gene: TRBJ2-7
V gene: TRBV28
clone size: -
CDR3 length: 9
D gene: -
CDR3 protein: ASSSPHEQY

J gene: TRBJ2-1
V gene: TRBV19
clone size: -
CDR3 length: 13
D gene: TRBD2
CDR3 protein: ASSMTSGSGNEQF

J gene: TRBJ2-3
V gene: TRBV7-2
clone size: -
CDR3 length: 12
D gene: TRBD2
CDR3 protein: ASTLAGPADTQY

J gene: TRBJ1-1
V gene: TRBV28
clone size: -
CDR3 length: 11
D gene: -
CDR3 protein: ASSDGGNTEAF

J gene: TRBJ2-1
V gene: TRBV4-1
clone size: -
CDR3 length: 12
D gene: -
CDR3 protein: ASSHRESYNEQF

J gene: TRBJ1-2
V gene: TRBV28
clone size: -
CDR3 length: 13
D gene: -
CDR3 protein: ASSYRVRLNYGYT

J gene: TRBJ1-2
V gene: TRBV5-6
clone size: -
CDR3 length: 12
D gene: -
CDR3 protein: ASSLAPRGSRGT

J gene: TRBJ2-7
V gene: TRBV30
clone size: -
CDR3 length: 14
D gene: -
CDR3 protein: AWSVSPAARAYEQY

J gene: TRBJ1-2
V gene: TRBV7-9
clone size: -
CDR3 length: 13
D gene: TRBD1
CDR3 protein: ASSLDTGAAYGYT

J gene: TRBJ1-4
V gene: TRBV19
clone size: -
CDR3 length: 13
D gene: -
CDR3 protein: ASTISPGANEKLF

J gene: TRBJ2-1
V gene: TRBV30
clone size: -
CDR3 length: 11
D gene: TRBD1
CDR3 protein: AGGTGFNNEQF

J gene: TRBJ2-3
V gene: TRBV18
clone size: -
CDR3 length: 10
D gene: -
CDR3 protein: ASSPDSDTQY

J gene: TRBJ2-7
V gene: TRBV9
clone size: -
CDR3 length: 9
D gene: -
CDR3 protein: ASSPRYEQY

J gene: TRBJ2-1
V gene: TRBV7-6
clone size: -
CDR3 length: 12
D gene: -
CDR3 protein: ASSSGLAYNEQF

J gene: TRBJ2-7
V gene: TRBV11-2
clone size: -
CDR3 length: 12
D gene: -
CDR3 protein: ASSPRTGSYEQY

J gene: TRBJ2-1
V gene: TRBV7-9
clone size: -
CDR3 length: 13
D gene: -
CDR3 protein: ASRRGHGAYNEQF

J gene: TRBJ2-3
V gene: TRBV2
clone size: -
CDR3 length: 13
D gene: TRBD2
CDR3 protein: ASSEIAGVADTQY

J gene: TRBJ2-1
V gene: TRBV4-1
clone size: few
CDR3 length: 9
D gene: -
CDR3 protein: ASSQWDEQF

J gene: TRBJ2-1
V gene: TRBV19
clone size: -
CDR3 length: 15
D gene: TRBD2
CDR3 protein: ASSVALGLAGYSEQF

J gene: TRBJ2-3
V gene: TRBV7-9
clone size: -
CDR3 length: 13
D gene: -
CDR3 protein: ASRPPSQPTDTQY

J gene: TRBJ2-1
V gene: TRBV7-9
clone size: -
CDR3 length: 14
D gene: TRBD2
CDR3 protein: ASTTPAGLAGNEQF

J gene: TRBJ2-1
V gene: TRBV7-6
clone size: -
CDR3 length: 13
D gene: TRBD2
CDR3 protein: ASSSRLAGFDEQF

J gene: TRBJ2-7
V gene: TRBV27
clone size: -
CDR3 length: 12
D gene: TRBD1
CDR3 protein: ASSLGTALYEQY

J gene: TRBJ2-7
V gene: TRBV5-8
clone size: -
CDR3 length: 15
D gene: TRBD1
CDR3 protein: ASSLTHGTGLGYEQY

J gene: TRBJ2-7
V gene: TRBV10-2
clone size: -
CDR3 length: 10
D gene: -
CDR3 protein: ASNQSVYEQY

J gene: TRBJ2-7
V gene: TRBV9
clone size: -
CDR3 length: 14
D gene: -
CDR3 protein: ASSPSRASSSYEQY

J gene: TRBJ2-1
V gene: TRBV7-9
clone size: -
CDR3 length: 13
D gene: TRBD1
CDR3 protein: ASSNDRGGSMGQF

J gene: TRBJ2-3
V gene: TRBV7-9
clone size: -
CDR3 length: 15
D gene: TRBD2
CDR3 protein: ASSWTSGRAIKDTQY

J gene: TRBJ2-5
V gene: TRBV5-5
clone size: once
CDR3 length: 12
D gene: -
CDR3 protein: ASSPGLPGETQY

J gene: TRBJ2-1
V gene: TRBV14
clone size: -
CDR3 length: 12
D gene: TRBD1
CDR3 protein: ASSWGGRGHEQF